This T cell receptor (beta chain) is drawn from a study of T cells in women clearing cervical HPV infection. TCRdb's table, derived via immunoSEQ multiplex PCR, lists solely in-frame clones and lacks some. The specimen's table records roughly 20,000 clones. For this clone: The antigen remains undetermined. Sequencing ends 3 residues short of the CDR3 end; the germline J gene provides the rest.

Germline V gives CDR1 SGHDN, CDR2 FVKESK. V lost 0 bases and J 4 bases, leaving 10 bases between the germline ends. This CDR3 region has 15 residues. The study's findings and limits: Unknown T-cell numbers per sample may underlie the richness differences. CIN3+ cases had significantly higher TCR richness than controls; evenness did not differ.

What was sequenced was blood buffy coat. The rearrangement joins TRBV14 to TRBJ1-3; D gene ambiguous. The TCR was taken from a woman aged 18 to 75 with a cervical HPV16 infection that either progressed to CIN3+ or cleared (not recorded which). CDR3 bases read: TGTGCCAGCAGCCAAGAAAAAGGTTGGGGAAACACC. The encoded protein is CASSQEKGWGNT. The full-length CDR3 reads as CASSQEKGWGNTIYF.